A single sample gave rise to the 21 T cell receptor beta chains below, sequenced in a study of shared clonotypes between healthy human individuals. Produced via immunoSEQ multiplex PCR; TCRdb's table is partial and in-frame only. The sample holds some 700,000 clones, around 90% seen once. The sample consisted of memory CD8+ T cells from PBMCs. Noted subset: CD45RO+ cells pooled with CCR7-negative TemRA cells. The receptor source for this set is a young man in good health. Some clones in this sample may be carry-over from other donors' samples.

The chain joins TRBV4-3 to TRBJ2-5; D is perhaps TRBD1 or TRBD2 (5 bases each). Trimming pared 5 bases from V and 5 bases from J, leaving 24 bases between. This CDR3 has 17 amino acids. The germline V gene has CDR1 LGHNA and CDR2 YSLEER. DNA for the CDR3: TGCGCCAGCAGCGAAGGGGTTGGGAGTAAGGCGGAGGAGACCCAGTACTTC. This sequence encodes CASSEGVGSKAEETQYF.

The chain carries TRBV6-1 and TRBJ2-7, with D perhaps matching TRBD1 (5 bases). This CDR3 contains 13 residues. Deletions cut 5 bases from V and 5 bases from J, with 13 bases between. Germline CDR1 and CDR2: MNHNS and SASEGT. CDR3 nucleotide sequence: TGTGCCAGCAGTCCAGGGTCTGCCCACGAGCAGTACTTC. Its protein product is CASSPGSAHEQYF.

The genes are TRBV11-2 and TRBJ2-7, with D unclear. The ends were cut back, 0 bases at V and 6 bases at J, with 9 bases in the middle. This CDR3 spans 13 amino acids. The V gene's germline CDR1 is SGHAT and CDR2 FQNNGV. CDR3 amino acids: CASSLDIGPEQYF. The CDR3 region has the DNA TGTGCCAGCAGCTTAGATATCGGTCCCGAGCAGTACTTC.

CDR3 in DNA: TGCGCCAGCAGCTGGGCACAGGGTATGAACACTGAAGCTTTCTTT. It encodes CASSWAQGMNTEAFF. The chain links TRBV5-1 to TRBJ1-1; tentative D call: TRBD1 (6 bases). This CDR3 has 15 amino acids. Trimming removed 3 bases from V and 0 bases from J, with 12 bases in between. Per the germline V gene, CDR1 is SGHRS and CDR2 is YFSETQ. Supplemented by reference TRBV5-1 and TRBJ1-1, the full variable domain reads KAGVTQTPRYLIKTRGQQVTLSCSPISGHRSVSWYQQTPGQGLQFLFEYFSETQRNKGNFPGRFSGRQFSNSRSEMNVSTLELGDSALYLCASSWAQGMNTEAFFGQGTRLTVV.

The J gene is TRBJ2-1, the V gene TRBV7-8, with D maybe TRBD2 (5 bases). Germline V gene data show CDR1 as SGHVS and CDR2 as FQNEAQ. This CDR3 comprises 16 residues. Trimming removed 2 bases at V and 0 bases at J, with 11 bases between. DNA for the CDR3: TGTGCCAGCAGCTTATGGGCGGGTCCCTCCTACAATGAGCAGTTCTTC. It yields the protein CASSLWAGPSYNEQFF.

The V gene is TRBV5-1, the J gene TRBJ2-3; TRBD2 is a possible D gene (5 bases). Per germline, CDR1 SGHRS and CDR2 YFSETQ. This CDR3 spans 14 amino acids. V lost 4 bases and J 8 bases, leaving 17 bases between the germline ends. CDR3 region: CASSEDWTPVTQYF. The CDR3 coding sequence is TGCGCCAGCAGCGAGGACTGGACCCCGGTTACGCAGTATTTT.

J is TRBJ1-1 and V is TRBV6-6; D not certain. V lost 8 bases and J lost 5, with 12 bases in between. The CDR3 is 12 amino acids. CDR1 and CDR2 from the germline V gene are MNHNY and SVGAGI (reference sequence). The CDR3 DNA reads TGTGCCAGCCGAGCACGGGCTACTGAAGCTTTCTTT. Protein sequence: CASRARATEAFF.

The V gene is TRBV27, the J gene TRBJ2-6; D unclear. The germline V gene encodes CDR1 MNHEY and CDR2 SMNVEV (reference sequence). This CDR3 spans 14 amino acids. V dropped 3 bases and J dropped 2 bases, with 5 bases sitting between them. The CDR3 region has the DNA TGTGCCAGCAGTTTCCTCACTGGGGCCAACGTCCTGACTTTC. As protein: CASSFLTGANVLTF.

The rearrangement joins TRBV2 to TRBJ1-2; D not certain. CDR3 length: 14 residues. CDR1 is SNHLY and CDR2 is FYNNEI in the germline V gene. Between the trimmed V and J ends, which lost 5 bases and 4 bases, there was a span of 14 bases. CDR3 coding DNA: TGTGCCAGCAGTCCTGACATCGGGAGCTATGGCTACACCTTC. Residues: CASSPDIGSYGYTF.

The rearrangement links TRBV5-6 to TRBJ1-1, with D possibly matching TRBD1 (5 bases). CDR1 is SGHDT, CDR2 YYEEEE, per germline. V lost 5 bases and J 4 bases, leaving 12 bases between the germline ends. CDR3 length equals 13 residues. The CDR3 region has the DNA TGTGCCAGCAGTTCAGAGGGGTTCACTGAAGCTTTCTTT. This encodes CASSSEGFTEAFF.

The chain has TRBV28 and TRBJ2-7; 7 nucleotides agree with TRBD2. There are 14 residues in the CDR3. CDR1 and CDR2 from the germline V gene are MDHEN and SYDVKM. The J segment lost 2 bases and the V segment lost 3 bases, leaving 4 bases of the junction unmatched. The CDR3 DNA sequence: TGTGCCAGCAGTTTCCCAGGGACTACCTACGAGCAGTACTTC. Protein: CASSFPGTTYEQYF.

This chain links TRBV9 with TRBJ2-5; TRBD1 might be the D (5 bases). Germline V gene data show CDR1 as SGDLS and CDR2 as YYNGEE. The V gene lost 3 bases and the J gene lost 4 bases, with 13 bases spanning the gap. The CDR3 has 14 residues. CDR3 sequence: CASSESTGAETQYF. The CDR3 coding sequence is TGTGCCAGCAGCGAGTCAACAGGCGCAGAGACCCAGTACTTC.

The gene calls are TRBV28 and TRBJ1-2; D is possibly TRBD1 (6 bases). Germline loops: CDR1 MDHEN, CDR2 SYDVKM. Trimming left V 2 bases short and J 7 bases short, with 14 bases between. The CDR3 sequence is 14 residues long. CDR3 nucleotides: TGTGCCAGCAGTTTAGGTTACAGGGAGAGTGGCTACACCTTC. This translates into CASSLGYRESGYTF.

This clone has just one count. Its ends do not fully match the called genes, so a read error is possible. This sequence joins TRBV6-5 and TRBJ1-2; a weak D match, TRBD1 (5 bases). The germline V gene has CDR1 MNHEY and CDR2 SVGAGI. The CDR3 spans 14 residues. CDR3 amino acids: CASSYSTQGGEALF. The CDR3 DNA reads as TGTGCCAGCAGTTACTCAACGCAGGGAGGGGAAGCCCTTTTC.

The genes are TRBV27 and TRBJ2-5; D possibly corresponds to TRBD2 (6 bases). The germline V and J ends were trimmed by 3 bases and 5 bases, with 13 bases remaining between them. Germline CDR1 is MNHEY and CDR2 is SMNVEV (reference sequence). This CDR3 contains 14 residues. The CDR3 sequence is CASSFLGGGETQYF. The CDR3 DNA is TGTGCCAGCAGTTTTCTCGGGGGTGGCGAGACCCAGTACTTC.

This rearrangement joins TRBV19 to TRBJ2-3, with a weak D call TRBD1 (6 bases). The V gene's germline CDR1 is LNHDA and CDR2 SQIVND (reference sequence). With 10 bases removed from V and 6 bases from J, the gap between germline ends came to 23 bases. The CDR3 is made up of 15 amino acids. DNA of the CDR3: TGTGCCACCCGAGGGGGTTCCAGGGGTTCGGATACGCAGTATTTT. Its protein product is CATRGGSRGSDTQYF.

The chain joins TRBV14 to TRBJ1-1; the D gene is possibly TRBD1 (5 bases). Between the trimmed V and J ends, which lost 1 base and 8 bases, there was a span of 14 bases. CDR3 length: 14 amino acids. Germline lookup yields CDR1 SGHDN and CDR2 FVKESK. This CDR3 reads CASSQVRGGREAFF. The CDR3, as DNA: TGTGCCAGCAGCCAAGTTCGGGGGGGAAGGGAAGCTTTCTTT.

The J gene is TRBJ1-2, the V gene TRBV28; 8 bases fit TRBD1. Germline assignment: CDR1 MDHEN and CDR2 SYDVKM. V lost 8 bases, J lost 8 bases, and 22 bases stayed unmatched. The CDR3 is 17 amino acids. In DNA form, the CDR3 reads TGTGCCAGCGGCCTAGGCAGGGGGCGACCATCCTATGGCGGCTACACCTTC. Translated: CASGLGRGRPSYGGYTF.

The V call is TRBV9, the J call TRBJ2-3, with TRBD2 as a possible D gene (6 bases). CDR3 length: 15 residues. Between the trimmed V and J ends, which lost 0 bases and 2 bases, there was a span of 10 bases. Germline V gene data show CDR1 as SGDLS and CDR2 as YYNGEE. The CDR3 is CASSVEGTYTDTQYF. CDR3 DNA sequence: TGTGCCAGCAGCGTAGAAGGGACTTACACAGATACGCAGTATTTT.

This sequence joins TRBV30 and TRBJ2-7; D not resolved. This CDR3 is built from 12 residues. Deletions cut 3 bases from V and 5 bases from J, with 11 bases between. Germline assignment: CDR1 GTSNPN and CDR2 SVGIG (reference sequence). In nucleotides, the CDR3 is TGTGCCTGGAGCCTTGGTATCAACGAGCAGTACTTC. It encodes CAWSLGINEQYF.

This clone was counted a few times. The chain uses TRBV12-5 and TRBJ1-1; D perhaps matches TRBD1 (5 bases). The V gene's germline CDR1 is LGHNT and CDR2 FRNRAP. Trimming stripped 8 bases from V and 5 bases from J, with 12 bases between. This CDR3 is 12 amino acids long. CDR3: CASSGGVTEAFF. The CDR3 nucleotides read TGTGCTAGTAGTGGGGGAGTAACTGAAGCTTTCTTT.